This T cell receptor (beta chain) is from a study of shared clonotypes between healthy human individuals. TCRdb's table, derived via immunoSEQ multiplex PCR, lists solely in-frame clones and lacks some. The sample comprises about 2,100,000 clones, under 95% of which are singletons, and around 1.7% rests with the top ten. The V end was cut by 4 bases, the J end by 3 bases, with 8 bases between. The CDR3 sequence is 12 residues long. Germline V gene sequence: CDR1 SGHNT, CDR2 YYREEE (reference sequence). The naive CD8 subset, CD45RO-negative cells positively selected for CCR7, excluded terminally differentiated effector memory CD45RA+ cells.

This chain joins TRBV5-4 and TRBJ2-7; D ambiguous. The sample consisted of naive CD8+ T cells from PBMCs. The TCR comes from a man aged 18 to 29 in good health. Some clones in this sample may be carry-over from other donors' samples. CDR3 amino acids: CASSIASYEQYF. DNA of the CDR3: TGTGCCAGCAGCATCGCAAGCTACGAGCAGTACTTC.